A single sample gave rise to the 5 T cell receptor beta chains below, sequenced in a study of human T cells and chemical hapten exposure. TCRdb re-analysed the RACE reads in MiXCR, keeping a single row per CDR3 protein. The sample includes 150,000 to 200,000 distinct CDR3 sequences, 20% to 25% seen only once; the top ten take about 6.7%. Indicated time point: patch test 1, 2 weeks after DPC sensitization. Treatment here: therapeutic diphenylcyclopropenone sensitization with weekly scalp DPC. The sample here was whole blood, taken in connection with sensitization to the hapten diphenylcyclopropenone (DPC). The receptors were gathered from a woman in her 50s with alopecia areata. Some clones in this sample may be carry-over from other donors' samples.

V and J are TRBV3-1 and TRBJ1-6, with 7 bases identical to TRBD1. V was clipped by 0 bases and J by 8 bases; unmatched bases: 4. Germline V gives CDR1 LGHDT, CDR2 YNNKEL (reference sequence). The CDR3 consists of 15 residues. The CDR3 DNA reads TGTGCCAGCAGCCAAGAGGGCAGGGGGTATTCACCCCTCCACTTT. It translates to CASSQEGRGYSPLHF.

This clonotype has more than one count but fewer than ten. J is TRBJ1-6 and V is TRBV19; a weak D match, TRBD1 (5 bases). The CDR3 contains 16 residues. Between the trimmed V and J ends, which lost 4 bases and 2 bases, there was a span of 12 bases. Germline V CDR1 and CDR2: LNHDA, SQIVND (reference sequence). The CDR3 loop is CASSKPGQAYNSPLHF. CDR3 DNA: TGTGCCAGTAGTAAGCCAGGACAAGCCTATAATTCACCCCTCCACTTT.

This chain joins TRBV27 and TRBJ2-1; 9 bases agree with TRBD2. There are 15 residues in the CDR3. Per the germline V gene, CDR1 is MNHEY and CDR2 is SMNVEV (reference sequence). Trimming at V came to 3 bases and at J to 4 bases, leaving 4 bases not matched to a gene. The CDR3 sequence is CASSFLAGLYNEQFF. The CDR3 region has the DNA TGTGCCAGCAGTTTTCTAGCGGGGTTATACAATGAGCAGTTCTTC.

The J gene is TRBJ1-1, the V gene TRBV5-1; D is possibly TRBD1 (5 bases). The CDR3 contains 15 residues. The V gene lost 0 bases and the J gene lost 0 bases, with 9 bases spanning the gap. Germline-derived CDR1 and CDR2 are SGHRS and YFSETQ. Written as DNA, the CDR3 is TGCGCCAGCAGCTTGGCCGCAGGGATGAACACTGAAGCTTTCTTT. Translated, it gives CASSLAAGMNTEAFF.

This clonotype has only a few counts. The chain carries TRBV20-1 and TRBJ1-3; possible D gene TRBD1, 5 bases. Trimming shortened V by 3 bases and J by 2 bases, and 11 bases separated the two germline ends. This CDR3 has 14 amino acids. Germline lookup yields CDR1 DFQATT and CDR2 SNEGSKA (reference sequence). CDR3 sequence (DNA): TGCAGTGCTAGGGCTGGGGCAGCTGGAAACACCATATATTTT. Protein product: CSARAGAAGNTIYF.